The 11 T cell receptor beta chains below come from one sample, sequenced in a study of OX40 agonist ivuxolimab in advanced cancers. Generated by immunoSEQ multiplex PCR, the TCRdb table keeps only in-frame clones and is missing some. The sample consists of roughly 48,000 clones, 65% to 85% of them appearing once. The sequencing here drew on CD4+ or CD8+ T cells sorted from blood, taken in a trial of the OX40 agonist ivuxolimab. All receptors come from an adult with an advanced solid tumor such as melanoma, head and neck, liver or kidney cancer.

The chain is built from TRBV9 and TRBJ2-3, with D perhaps being TRBD1 or TRBD2 (6 bases each). Per germline, CDR1 SGDLS and CDR2 YYNGEE. This CDR3 spans 17 amino acids. Trimming took off 4 bases at V and 0 bases at J, with 18 bases between the two ends. CDR3 nucleotide sequence: TGTGCCAGCAGCAGTAGGGTGGGGGGCCCTAGCACAGATACGCAGTATTTT. Its translation is CASSSRVGGPSTDTQYF.

This chain uses TRBV7-9 with TRBJ2-2; TRBD1 matches at 12 bases. The V and J ends lost 3 bases and 7 bases, in that order; junction bases with no gene match: 6. This CDR3 is built from 16 residues. CDR1 and CDR2 from the germline V gene are SEHNR and FQNEAQ (reference sequence). CDR3 nucleotides: TGTGCCAGCAGCTTCGGGACAGGGGGCGGCGGCGGGGAGCTGTTTTTT. The encoded protein is CASSFGTGGGGGELFF.

V and J are TRBV6-1 and TRBJ1-2; D gene uncertain. The V gene's germline CDR1 is MNHNS and CDR2 SASEGT. The V gene lost 2 bases and the J gene lost 0 bases, with 7 bases spanning the gap. The CDR3 is 14 residues long. The CDR3 loop is CASSERATNYGYTF. The CDR3 coding sequence is TGTGCCAGCAGTGAAAGGGCAACTAACTATGGCTACACCTTC.

V gene TRBV29-1 combines with J gene TRBJ2-2, with a weak D call TRBD2 (6 bases). The CDR3 runs 13 residues. Trimming stripped 7 bases from V and 1 base from J, with 10 bases between. The germline CDR1 and CDR2 sequences are SQVTM and ANQGSEA. CDR3 region: CSGRAGNTGELFF. CDR3 DNA sequence: TGCAGCGGGAGGGCAGGGAACACCGGGGAGCTGTTTTTT.

This clone has just a few counts. The chain links TRBV19 to TRBJ1-2; 8 bases map to TRBD1. Germline CDR1 LNHDA, CDR2 SQIVND (reference sequence). The CDR3 totals 14 residues. J gave up 5 bases and V 3 bases, and 5 bases lay outside the gene matches. This CDR3 reads CASSIVGTGYGYTF. The CDR3 DNA is TGTGCCAGTAGTATTGTCGGGACAGGATATGGCTACACCTTC.

This rearrangement joins TRBV29-1 to TRBJ1-2; 9 bases line up with TRBD1. V shed 7 bases and J 7 bases; nucleotides not matched to a gene: 4. The germline CDR1 and CDR2 sequences are SQVTM and ANQGSEA. This CDR3 has 11 amino acids. The CDR3 DNA reads as TGCAGCGGGGGACAGGGAGGTGGCTACACCTTC. It is translated as CSGGQGGGYTF.

This clone appeared once. The genes are TRBV4-1 and TRBJ1-1; D is perhaps TRBD1 (5 bases). CDR3 size: 15 residues. Germline assignment: CDR1 MGHRA and CDR2 YSYEKL. Trimming took 1 base from V and 4 from J, leaving 13 bases between them. The chain's CDR3 is CASSQVTGGITEAFF. CDR3 DNA sequence: TGCGCCAGCAGCCAAGTAACCGGGGGGATCACTGAAGCTTTCTTT.

The chain recombines TRBV9 with TRBJ2-3; D ambiguous. V was clipped by 0 bases and J by 4 bases, with 12 bases between them. The CDR3 length is 15 residues. CDR1 and CDR2 (germline): SGDLS, YYNGEE. DNA for the CDR3: TGTGCCAGCAGCGTAGATCCTTATATGGCAGATACGCAGTATTTT. Amino acid sequence: CASSVDPYMADTQYF.

The chain combines TRBV5-6 with TRBJ2-7, with 8 bases that match TRBD1. The CDR3 extends over 17 amino acids. Germline trimming cut 6 bases from V and 1 base from J; bases unmatched to any gene: 15. CDR1 and CDR2 (germline): SGHDT, YYEEEE. Written as DNA, the CDR3 is TGTGCCAGCACCTTCGGAGGAGCAGGGGGCCGATCCTACGAGCAGTACTTC. Translated, it gives CASTFGGAGGRSYEQYF.

The CDR3 region has the DNA TGTGCCAGCAGTGCACAGGGAAATGAGCAGTTCTTC. It specifies CASSAQGNEQFF. The chain is built from TRBV6-6 and TRBJ2-1, with D tentatively TRBD1 (6 bases). The CDR3 is 12 amino acids. Trimming took off 5 bases at V and 7 bases at J, with 9 bases between the two ends. Germline lookup yields CDR1 MNHNY and CDR2 SVGAGI (reference sequence).

This sequence joins TRBV5-1 and TRBJ2-5; 8 nucleotides align to TRBD1. Losses at the gene ends were 1 base for V and 2 bases for J; bases not matched to a gene: 4. Germline V gene sequence: CDR1 SGHRS, CDR2 YFSETQ. This CDR3 is built from 15 residues. CDR3 bases: TGCGCCAGCAGCTTGCTCCAGGGGGCACAAGAGACCCAGTACTTC. Protein: CASSLLQGAQETQYF.